A single sample is the source of the 6 T cell receptor beta chains below, sequenced in a study of beta chain features in type 1 diabetes (dated by TCRdb to 2016 to 2019). Library generation was performed with the immunoSEQ multiplex PCR assay. All of the isolated RNA was reverse transcribed with the High Capacity cDNA Reverse Transcription Kit, so expressed TCRB transcripts were sequenced. TCRdb obtained this table from immuneACCESS and retained in-frame rearrangements with V and J assigned. These tables miss some clones; where compared with another copy, unresolved V genes account for less than half of the shortfall, and the remainder is unexplained. This sample holds 150,000 or so clones; roughly 10% were observed only once. The ten most abundant clones make up 0.55% to 0.75% of the sample. Input material: central memory CD4+ T cells from blood. The receptors shown here come from a woman between 35 and 50 years old in good health.

This clone was counted a few times. The chain has TRBV27 and TRBJ1-6; D ambiguous. Trimming removed 0 bases at V and 6 bases at J, with 9 bases between. The CDR3 length is 15 residues. Per the germline V gene, CDR1 is MNHEY and CDR2 is SMNVEV (reference sequence). As DNA, the CDR3 is TGTGCCAGCAGTTTATCGTGGACTTCTAATTCACCCCTCCACTTT. Protein: CASSLSWTSNSPLHF.

This clone was counted between two and nine times. J is TRBJ1-1 and V is TRBV5-1; the match to TRBD1 covers 9 bases. Germline V gene data show CDR1 as SGHRS and CDR2 as YFSETQ. There are 15 residues in the CDR3. V trimming: 4 bases; J trimming: 3 bases; junction bases outside the gene matches: 7. DNA of the CDR3: TGCGCCAGCAGCGGGACAGGGCGGGGTGACACTGAAGCTTTCTTT. Translation gives CASSGTGRGDTEAFF.

In its sample, this clone was seen many times. The rearrangement joins TRBV2 to TRBJ2-3; D unclear. The germline V and J ends were trimmed by 5 bases and 10 bases, with 10 bases remaining between them. Germline V gene sequence: CDR1 SNHLY, CDR2 FYNNEI. This CDR3 comprises 11 residues. The CDR3 spells CASSSPGAQYF. CDR3 DNA sequence: TGTGCCAGCAGTAGTCCCGGTGCGCAGTATTTT.

A few counts support this clone. The chain combines TRBV18 with TRBJ2-6, with TRBD1 matching 11 bases. Per germline, CDR1 KGHSH and CDR2 LQKENI. This CDR3 comprises 18 residues. V lost 2 bases, J lost 1 base, and 4 bases stayed unmatched. The CDR3 sequence: CASSPYGQGASGANVLTF. Written as DNA, the CDR3 is TGTGCCAGCTCACCATACGGACAGGGGGCGTCTGGGGCCAACGTCCTGACTTTC.

There are a few counts of this clone. V is TRBV5-1 and J is TRBJ1-2, with no clear D. This CDR3 region has 14 residues. The germline gives CDR1 SGHRS, CDR2 YFSETQ. V lost 0 bases and J lost 1, with 7 bases in between. Here the CDR3 reads CASSLDEGNYGYTF. For the CDR3, the DNA is TGCGCCAGCAGCTTGGACGAGGGTAACTATGGCTACACCTTC.

The CDR3 coding sequence is TGTGCCATCAGCTACCGGGACAGTGAAGAGACCCAGTACTTC. This sequence encodes CAISYRDSEETQYF. V is TRBV10-3 and J is TRBJ2-5, with 7 bases identical to TRBD1. Trimming removed 6 bases from V and 3 bases from J; junction bases left unmatched: 7. Looked up from germline, CDR1 is ENHRY and CDR2 is SYGVKD. There are 14 residues in the CDR3.